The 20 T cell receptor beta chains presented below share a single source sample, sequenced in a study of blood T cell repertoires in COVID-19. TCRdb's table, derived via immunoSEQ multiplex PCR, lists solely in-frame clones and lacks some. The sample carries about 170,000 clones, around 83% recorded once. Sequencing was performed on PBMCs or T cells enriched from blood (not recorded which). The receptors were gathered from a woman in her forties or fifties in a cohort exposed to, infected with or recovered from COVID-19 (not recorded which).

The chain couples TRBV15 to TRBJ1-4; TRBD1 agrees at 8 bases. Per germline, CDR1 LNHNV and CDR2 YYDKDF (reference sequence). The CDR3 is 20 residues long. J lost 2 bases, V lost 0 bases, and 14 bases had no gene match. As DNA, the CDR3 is TGTGCCACCAGCAGAGACGGAGTACAGGGGGAAACCTTTACTAATGAAAAACTGTTTTTT. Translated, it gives CATSRDGVQGETFTNEKLFF. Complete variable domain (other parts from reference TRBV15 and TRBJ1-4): DAMVIQNPRYQVTQFGKPVTLSCSQTLNHNVMYWYQQKSSQAPKLLFHYYDKDFNNEADTPDNFQSRRPNTSFCFLDIRSPGLGDTAMYLCATSRDGVQGETFTNEKLFFGSGTQLSVL.

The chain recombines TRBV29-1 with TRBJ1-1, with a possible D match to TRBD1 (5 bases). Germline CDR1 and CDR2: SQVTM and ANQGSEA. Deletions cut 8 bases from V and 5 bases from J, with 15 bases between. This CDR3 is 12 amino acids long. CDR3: CSTQEGKTEAFF. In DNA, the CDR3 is TGCAGCACCCAGGAGGGGAAAACTGAAGCTTTCTTT.

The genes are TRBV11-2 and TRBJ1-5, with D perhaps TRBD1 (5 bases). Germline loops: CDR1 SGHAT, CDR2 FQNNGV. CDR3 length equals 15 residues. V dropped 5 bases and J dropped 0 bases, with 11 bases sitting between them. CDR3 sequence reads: CASSAGPYSNQPQHF. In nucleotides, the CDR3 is TGTGCCAGCAGCGCGGGGCCCTATAGCAATCAGCCCCAGCATTTT.

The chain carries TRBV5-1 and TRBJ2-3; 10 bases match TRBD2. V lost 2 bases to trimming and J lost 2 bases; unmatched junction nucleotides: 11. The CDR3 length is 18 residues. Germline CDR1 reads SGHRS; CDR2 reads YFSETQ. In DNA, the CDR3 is TGCGCCAGCAGCTTCCGACCTCCCGGGACTAGCGTCACAGATACGCAGTATTTT. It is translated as CASSFRPPGTSVTDTQYF.

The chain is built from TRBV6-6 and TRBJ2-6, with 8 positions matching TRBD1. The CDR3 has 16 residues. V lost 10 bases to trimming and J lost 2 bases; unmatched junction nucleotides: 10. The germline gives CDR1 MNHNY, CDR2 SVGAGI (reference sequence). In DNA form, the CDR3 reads TGTGCCATCCTCCCAGGGGGCGCGGCTGGGGCCAACGTCCTGACTTTC. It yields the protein CAILPGGAAGANVLTF.

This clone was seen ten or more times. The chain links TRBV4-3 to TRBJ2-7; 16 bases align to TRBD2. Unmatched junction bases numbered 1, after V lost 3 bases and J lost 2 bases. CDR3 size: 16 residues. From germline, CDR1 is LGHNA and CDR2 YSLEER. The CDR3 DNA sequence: TGCGCCAGCAGCCACGGGACTAGCGGGGGGGCCTACGAGCAGTACTTC. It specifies CASSHGTSGGAYEQYF.

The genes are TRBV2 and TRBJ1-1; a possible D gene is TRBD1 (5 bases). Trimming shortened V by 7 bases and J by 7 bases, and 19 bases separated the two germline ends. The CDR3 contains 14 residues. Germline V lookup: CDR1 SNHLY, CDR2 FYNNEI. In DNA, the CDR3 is TGTGCCAGCACCACCCAGGGACTCGGCTTTGAAGCTTTCTTT. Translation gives CASTTQGLGFEAFF.

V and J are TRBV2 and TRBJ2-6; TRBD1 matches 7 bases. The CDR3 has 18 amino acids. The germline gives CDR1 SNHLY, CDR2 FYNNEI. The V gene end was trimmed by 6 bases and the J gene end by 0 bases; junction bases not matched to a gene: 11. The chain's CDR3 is CASSETGYGLSGANVLTF. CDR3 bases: TGTGCCAGCAGCGAGACAGGGTATGGGCTCTCTGGGGCCAACGTCCTGACTTTC.

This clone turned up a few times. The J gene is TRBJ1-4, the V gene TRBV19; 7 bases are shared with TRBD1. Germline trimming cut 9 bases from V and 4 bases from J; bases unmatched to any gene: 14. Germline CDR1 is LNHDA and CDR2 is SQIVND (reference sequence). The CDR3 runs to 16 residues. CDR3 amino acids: CASTDRSGPDNEKLFF. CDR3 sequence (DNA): TGTGCCAGCACGGACAGGTCGGGTCCGGATAATGAAAAACTGTTTTTT.

The CDR3 here is CASREQGLGEKLFF. CDR3 nucleotide sequence: TGTGCCAGCAGGGAACAGGGGCTTGGTGAAAAACTGTTTTTT. J is TRBJ1-4 and V is TRBV2; 7 positions agree with TRBD1. Germline CDR1 is SNHLY and CDR2 is FYNNEI. The V and J ends lost 6 bases and 7 bases, in that order; junction bases with no gene match: 8. This CDR3 contains 14 residues.

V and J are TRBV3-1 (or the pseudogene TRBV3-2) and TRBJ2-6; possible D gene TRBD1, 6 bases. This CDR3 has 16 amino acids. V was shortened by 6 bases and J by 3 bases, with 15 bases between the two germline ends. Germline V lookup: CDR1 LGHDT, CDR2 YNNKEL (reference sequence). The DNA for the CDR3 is TGTGCCAGCAGGCCAAATACAGGGTTTGGGGCCAACGTCCTGACTTTC. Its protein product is CASRPNTGFGANVLTF.

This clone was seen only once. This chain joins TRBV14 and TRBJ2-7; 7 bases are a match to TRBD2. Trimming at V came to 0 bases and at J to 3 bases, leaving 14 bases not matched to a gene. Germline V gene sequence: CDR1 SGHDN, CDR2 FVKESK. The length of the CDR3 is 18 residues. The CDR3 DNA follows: TGTGCCAGCAGCCAAGATGGGGTCGCGGGAGAACCCCTCTACGAGCAGTACTTC. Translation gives CASSQDGVAGEPLYEQYF. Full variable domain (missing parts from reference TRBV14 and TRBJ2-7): EAGVTQFPSHSVIEKGQTVTLRCDPISGHDNLYWYRRVMGKEIKFLLHFVKESKQDESGMPNNRFLAERTGGTYSTLKVQPAELEDSGVYFCASSQDGVAGEPLYEQYFGPGTRLTVT.

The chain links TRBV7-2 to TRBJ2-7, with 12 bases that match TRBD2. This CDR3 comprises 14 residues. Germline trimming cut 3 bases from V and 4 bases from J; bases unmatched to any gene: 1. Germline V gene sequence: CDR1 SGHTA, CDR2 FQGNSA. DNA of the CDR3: TGTGCCAGCAGCTTGACTAGCGGGGGTTACGAGCAGTACTTC. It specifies CASSLTSGGYEQYF.

The CDR3 nucleotides read TGTGCCAGCAGTGCACGATTAGCCCACGAGCAGTACTTC. Translated: CASSARLAHEQYF. V gene TRBV2 combines with J gene TRBJ2-7; D gene unclear. The CDR3 runs 13 residues. Germline lookup yields CDR1 SNHLY and CDR2 FYNNEI. Trimming cost V 4 bases and J 5 bases, with 12 bases left between them.

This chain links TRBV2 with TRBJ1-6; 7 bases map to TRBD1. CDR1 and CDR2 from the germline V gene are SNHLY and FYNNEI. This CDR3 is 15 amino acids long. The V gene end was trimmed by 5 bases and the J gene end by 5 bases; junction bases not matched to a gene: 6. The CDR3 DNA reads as TGTGCCAGCAGTCGACAGGGAAGAGATAATTCACCCCTCCACTTT. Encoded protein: CASSRQGRDNSPLHF.

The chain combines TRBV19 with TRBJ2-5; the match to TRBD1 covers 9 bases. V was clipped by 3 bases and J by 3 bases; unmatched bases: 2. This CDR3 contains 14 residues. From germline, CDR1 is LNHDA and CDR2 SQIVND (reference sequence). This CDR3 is CASSIDRGEETQYF. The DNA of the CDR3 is TGTGCCAGTAGTATTGACAGGGGGGAAGAGACCCAGTACTTC. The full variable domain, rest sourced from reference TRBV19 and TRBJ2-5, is DGGITQSPKYLFRKEGQNVTLSCEQNLNHDAMYWYRQDPGQGLRLIYYSQIVNDFQKGDIAEGYSVSREKKESFPLTVTSAQKNPTAFYLCASSIDRGEETQYFGPGTRLLVL.

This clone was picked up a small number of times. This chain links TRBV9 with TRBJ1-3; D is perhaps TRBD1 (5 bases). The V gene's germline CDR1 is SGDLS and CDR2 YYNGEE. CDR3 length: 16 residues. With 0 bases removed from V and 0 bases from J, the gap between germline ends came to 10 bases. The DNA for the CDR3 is TGTGCCAGCAGCGTAGGGGGCGAAACCTCTGGAAACACCATATATTTT. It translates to CASSVGGETSGNTIYF. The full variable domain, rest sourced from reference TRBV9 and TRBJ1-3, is DSGVTQTPKHLITATGQRVTLRCSPRSGDLSVYWYQQSLDQGLQFLIQYYNGEERAKGNILERFSAQQFPDLHSELNLSSLELGDSALYFCASSVGGETSGNTIYFGEGSWLTVV.

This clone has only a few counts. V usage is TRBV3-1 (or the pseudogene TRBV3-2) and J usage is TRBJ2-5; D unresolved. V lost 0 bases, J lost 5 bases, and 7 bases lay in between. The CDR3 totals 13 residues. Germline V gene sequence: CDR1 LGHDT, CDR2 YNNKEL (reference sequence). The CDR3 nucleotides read TGTGCCAGCAGCCAAGATCGGTTGGAGACCCAGTACTTC. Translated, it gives CASSQDRLETQYF.

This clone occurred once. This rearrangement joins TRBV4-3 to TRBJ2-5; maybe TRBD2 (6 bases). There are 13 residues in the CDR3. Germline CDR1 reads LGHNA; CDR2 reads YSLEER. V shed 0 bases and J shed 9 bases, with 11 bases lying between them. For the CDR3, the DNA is TGCGCCAGCAGCCAAGAGGGGGGAAGTTCCCAGTACTTC. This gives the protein CASSQEGGSSQYF.

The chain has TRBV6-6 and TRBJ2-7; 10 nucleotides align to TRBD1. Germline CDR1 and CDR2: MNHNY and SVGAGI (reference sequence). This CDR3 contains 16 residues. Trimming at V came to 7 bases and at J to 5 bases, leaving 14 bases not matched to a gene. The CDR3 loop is CASTELTGGLDHEQYF. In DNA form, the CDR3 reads TGTGCCAGCACCGAACTGACAGGGGGCTTAGATCACGAGCAGTACTTC.